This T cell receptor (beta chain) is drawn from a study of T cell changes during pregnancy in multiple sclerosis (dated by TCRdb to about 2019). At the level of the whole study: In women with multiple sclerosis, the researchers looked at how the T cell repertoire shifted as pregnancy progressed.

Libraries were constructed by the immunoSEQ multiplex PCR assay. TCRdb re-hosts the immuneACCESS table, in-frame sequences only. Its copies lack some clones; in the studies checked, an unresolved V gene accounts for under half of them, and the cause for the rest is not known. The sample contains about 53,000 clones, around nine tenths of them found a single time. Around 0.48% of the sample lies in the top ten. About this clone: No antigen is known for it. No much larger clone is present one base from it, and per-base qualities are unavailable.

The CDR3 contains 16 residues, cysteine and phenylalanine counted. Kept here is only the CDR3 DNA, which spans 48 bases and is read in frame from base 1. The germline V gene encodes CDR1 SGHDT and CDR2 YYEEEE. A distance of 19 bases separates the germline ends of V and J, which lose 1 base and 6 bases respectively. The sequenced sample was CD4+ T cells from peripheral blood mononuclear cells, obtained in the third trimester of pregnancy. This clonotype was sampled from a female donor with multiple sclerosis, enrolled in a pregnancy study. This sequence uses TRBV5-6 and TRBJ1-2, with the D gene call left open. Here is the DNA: TGTGCCAGCAGCTTGTTCGGGATCGGGGATGTCGATGGCTACACCTTC. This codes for CASSLFGIGDVDGYTF.